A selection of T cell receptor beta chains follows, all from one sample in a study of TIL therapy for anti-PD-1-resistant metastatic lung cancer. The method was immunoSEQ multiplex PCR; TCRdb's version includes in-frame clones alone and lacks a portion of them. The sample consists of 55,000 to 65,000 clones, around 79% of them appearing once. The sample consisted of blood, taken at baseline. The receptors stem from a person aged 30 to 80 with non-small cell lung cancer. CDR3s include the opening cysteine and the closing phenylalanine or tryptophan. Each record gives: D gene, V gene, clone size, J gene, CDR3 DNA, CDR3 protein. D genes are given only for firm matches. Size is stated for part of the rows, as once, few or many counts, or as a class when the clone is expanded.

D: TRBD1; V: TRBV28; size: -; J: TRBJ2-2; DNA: TGTGCCAGCAGTTTGCAGGGGGTTGGGAACACCGGGGAGCTGTTTTTT; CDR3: CASSLQGVGNTGELFF
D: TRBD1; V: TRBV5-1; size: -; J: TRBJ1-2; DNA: TGCGCCAGCGCACCCCAGGGACAGGGTCCAGGCTACACCTTC; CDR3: CASAPQGQGPGYTF
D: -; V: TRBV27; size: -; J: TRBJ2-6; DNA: TGTGCCAGCAGTTCCGACACCTCTGGGGCCAACGTCCTGACTTTC; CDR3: CASSSDTSGANVLTF
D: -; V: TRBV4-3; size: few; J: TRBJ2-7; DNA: TGCGCCAGCAGCCAAGATGAGGGGCGGAAGCGCGAGCAGTACTTC; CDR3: CASSQDEGRKREQYF
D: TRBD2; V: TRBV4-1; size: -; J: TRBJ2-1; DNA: TGCGCCAGCAGCCCCGGGACTAGCGAGGGGAATGAGCAGTTCTTC; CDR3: CASSPGTSEGNEQFF
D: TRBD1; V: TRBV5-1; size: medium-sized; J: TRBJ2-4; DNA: TGCGCCAGCAGCTTACAGGGGCTCGGGGCCAAAAACATTCAGTACTTC; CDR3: CASSLQGLGAKNIQYF
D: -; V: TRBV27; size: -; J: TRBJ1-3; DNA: TGTGCCAGCATCGGTGACTGGGGCGACTCTGGAAACACCATATATTTT; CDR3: CASIGDWGDSGNTIYF
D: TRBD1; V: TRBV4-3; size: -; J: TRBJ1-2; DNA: TGCGCCAGCAGCCAAGATCAGAGGACAGGGGGCGCTTGCACCTTC; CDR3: CASSQDQRTGGACTF
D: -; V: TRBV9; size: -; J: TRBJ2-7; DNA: TGTGCCAGCAGCCCGGCAGGGCTCGCCGGGGGCGAGCAGTACTTC; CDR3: CASSPAGLAGGEQYF
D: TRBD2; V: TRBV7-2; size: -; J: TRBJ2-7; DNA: TGTGCCAGCAGTTTTTCCAGCGGGGTCGTCGAGCAGTACTTC; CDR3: CASSFSSGVVEQYF
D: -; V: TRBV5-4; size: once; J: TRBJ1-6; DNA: TGTGCCAGCAGCTTGCGACTTTCTAATTCACCCCTCCACTTT; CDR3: CASSLRLSNSPLHF
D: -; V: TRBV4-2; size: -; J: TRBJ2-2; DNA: TGTGCCAGCAGCCAAGGAGTTTGGCTACCCGGGGAGCTGTTTTTT; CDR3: CASSQGVWLPGELFF
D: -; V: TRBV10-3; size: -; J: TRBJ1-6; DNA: TGTGCCATCTCCAGGGGTAATAATTCACCCCTCCACTTT; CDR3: CAISRGNNSPLHF
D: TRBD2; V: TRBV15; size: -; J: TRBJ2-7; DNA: TGTGCCACCAGCAGGACTAGCGGGAGCTACGAGCAGTACTTC; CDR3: CATSRTSGSYEQYF
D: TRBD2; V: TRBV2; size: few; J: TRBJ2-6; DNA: TGTGCCAGCAGAAGCGGGGGGGTACGTGGGGCCAACGTCCTGACTTTC; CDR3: CASRSGGVRGANVLTF
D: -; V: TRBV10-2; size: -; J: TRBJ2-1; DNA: TGCGCCAGCAGTGAGTGGAACAATGAGCAGTTCTTC; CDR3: CASSEWNNEQFF
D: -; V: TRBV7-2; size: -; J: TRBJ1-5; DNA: TGTGCCAGCAGCTCCGGGACAAACAATCAGCCCCAGCATTTT; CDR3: CASSSGTNNQPQHF
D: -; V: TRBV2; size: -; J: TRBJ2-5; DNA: TGTGCCAGCAACCGGGGCTCCCAAGAGACCCAGTACTTC; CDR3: CASNRGSQETQYF
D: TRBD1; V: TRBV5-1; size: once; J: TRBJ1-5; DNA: TGCGCCAGCAGCTTCGGACAGGGCACTCAGCCCCAGCATTTT; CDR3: CASSFGQGTQPQHF
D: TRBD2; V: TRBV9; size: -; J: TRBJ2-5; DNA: TGTGCCAGCAGTTATATTGGGACTAGTGAAGAGACCCAGTACTTC; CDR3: CASSYIGTSEETQYF
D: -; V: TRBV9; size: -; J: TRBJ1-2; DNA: TGTGCCAGCAGCGTAGTAGCAGGGAATAACTATGGCTACACCTTC; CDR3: CASSVVAGNNYGYTF
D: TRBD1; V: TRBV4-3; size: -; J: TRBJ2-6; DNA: TGCGCCAGCAGCCCGGCGGGACAGGGGGTGTCTGGGGCCAACGTCCTGACTTTC; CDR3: CASSPAGQGVSGANVLTF
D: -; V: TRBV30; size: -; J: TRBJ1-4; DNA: TGTGCCTGGAGTGCCCCCAAGGGGCCCGCTAATGAAAAACTGTTTTTT; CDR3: CAWSAPKGPANEKLFF
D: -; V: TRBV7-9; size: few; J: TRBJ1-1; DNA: TGTGCCAGCAGCTTGACAGGAACGAACACTGAAGCTTTCTTT; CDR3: CASSLTGTNTEAFF